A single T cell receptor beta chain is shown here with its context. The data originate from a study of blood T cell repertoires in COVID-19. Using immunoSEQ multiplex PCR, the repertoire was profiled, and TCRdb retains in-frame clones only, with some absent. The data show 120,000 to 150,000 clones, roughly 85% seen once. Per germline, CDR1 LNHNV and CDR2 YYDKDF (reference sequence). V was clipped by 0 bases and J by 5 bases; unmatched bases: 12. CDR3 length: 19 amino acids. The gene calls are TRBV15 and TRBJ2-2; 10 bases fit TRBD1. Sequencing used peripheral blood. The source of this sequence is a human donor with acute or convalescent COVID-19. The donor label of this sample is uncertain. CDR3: CATSRELRRQGASTGELFF. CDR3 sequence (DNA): TGTGCCACCAGCAGAGAACTTAGGAGACAGGGGGCGAGTACCGGGGAGCTGTTTTTT.